The entry below describes one T cell receptor beta chain. The data stem from a study of blood T cell repertoires in COVID-19. The table came from immunoSEQ multiplex PCR; TCRdb's copy has only in-frame clones and leaves some out. The sample shows about 80,000 clones, around 89% of them seen only once. The TCR sequence derives from a man aged 65 to 85 with active or convalescent COVID-19. Sequences were obtained from peripheral blood.

The CDR3 here is CASRAGTGGNQPQHF. The CDR3, as DNA: TGTGCCAGCAGGGCCGGGACAGGCGGCAATCAGCCCCAGCATTTT. V gene TRBV27 combines with J gene TRBJ1-5, with TRBD1 matching over 8 bases. V lost 6 bases, J lost 2 bases, and 6 bases stayed unmatched. The CDR3 has 15 residues. CDR1 MNHEY and CDR2 SMNVEV come from the germline V gene (reference sequence).